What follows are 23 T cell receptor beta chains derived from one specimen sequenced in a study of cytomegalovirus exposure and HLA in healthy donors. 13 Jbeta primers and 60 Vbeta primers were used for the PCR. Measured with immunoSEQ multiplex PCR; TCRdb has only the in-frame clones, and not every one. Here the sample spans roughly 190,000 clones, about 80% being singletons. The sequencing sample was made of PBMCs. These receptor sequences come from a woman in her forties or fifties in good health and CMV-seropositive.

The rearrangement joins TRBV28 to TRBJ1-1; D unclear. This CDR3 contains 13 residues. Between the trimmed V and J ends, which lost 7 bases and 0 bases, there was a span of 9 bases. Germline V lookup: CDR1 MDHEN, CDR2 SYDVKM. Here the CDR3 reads CASTAGVNTEAFF. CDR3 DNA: TGTGCCAGCACCGCCGGGGTGAACACTGAAGCTTTCTTT.

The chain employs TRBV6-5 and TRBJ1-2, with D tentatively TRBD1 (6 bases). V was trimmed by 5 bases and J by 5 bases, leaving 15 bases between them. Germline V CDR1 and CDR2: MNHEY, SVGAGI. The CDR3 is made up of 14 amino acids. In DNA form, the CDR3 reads TGTGCCAGCAGTCAGACCCGGACAGCTTATGGCTACACCTTC. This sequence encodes CASSQTRTAYGYTF.

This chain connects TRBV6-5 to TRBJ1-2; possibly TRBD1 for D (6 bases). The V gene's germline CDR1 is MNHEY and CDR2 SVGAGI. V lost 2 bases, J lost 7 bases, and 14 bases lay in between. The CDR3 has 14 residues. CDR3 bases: TGTGCCAGCAGTTACGCTGCCCAGGGGTCTGGCTACACCTTC. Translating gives CASSYAAQGSGYTF.

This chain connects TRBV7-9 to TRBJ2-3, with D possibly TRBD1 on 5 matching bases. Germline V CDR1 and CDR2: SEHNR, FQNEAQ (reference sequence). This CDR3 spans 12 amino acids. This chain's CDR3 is CSAQGITDTQYF. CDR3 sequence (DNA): TGTTCTGCCCAGGGAATCACAGATACGCAGTATTTT.

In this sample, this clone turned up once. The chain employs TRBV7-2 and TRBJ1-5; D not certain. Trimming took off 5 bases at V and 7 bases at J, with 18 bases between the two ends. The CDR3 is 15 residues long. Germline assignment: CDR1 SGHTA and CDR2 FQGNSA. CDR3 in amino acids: CASSLTALGGQPQHF. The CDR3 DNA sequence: TGTGCCAGCAGCCTCACGGCCCTGGGAGGCCAGCCCCAGCATTTT.

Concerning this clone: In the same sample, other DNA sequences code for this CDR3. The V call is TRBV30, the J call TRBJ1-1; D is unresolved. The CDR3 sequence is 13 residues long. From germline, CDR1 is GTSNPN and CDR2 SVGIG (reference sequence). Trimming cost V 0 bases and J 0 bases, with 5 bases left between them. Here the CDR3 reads CAWSVRVNTEAFF. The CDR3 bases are TGTGCCTGGAGTGTAAGAGTGAACACTGAAGCTTTCTTT.

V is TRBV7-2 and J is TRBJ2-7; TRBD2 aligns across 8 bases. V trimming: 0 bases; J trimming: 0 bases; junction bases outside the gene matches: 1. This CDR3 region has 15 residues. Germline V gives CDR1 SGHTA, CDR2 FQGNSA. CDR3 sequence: CASSLAGTSSYEQYF. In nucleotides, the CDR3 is TGTGCCAGCAGCTTAGCGGGGACTAGCTCCTACGAGCAGTACTTC. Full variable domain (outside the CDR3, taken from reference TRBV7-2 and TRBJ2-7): GAGVSQSPSNKVTEKGKDVELRCDPISGHTALYWYRQSLGQGLEFLIYFQGNSAPDKSGLPSDRFSAERTGGSVSTLTIQRTQQEDSAVYLCASSLAGTSSYEQYFGPGTRLTVT.

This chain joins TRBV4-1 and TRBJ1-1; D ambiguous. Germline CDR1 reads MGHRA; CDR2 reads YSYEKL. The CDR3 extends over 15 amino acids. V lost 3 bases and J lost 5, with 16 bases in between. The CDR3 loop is CASSHASRGRTEAFF. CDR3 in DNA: TGCGCCAGCAGCCATGCCAGTCGGGGAAGGACTGAAGCTTTCTTT.

The CDR3 sequence: CASRDRGLQPQHF. The CDR3 DNA sequence: TGTGCCAGCCGGGACAGGGGGCTTCAGCCCCAGCATTTT. This rearrangement joins TRBV19 to TRBJ1-5; 12 bases match TRBD1. Trimming cost V 9 bases and J 6 bases; bases outside gene matches: 3. Germline V gives CDR1 LNHDA, CDR2 SQIVND (reference sequence). The CDR3 has 13 amino acids.

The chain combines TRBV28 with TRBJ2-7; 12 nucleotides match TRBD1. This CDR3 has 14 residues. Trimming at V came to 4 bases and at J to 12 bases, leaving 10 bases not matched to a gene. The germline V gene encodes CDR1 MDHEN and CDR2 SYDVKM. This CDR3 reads CASSSAGTGGSAYF. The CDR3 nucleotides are TGTGCCAGCAGTTCCGCCGGGACAGGGGGCTCCGCGTACTTC.

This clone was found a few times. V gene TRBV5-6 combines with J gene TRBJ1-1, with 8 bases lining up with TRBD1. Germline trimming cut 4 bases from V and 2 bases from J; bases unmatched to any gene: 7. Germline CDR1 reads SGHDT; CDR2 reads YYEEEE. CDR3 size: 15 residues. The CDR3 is CASSHEDRANTEAFF. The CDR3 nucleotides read TGTGCCAGCAGCCACGAGGACAGGGCTAACACTGAAGCTTTCTTT.

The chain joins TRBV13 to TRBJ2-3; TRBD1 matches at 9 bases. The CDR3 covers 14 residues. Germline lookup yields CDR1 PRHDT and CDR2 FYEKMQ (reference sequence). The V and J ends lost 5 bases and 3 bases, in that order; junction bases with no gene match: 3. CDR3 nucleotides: TGTGCCAGCAGCCCCGGACAGGGGACAGATACGCAGTATTTT. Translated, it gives CASSPGQGTDTQYF. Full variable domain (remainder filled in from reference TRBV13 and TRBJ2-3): AAGVIQSPRHLIKEKRETATLKCYPIPRHDTVYWYQQGPGQDPQFLISFYEKMQSDKGSIPDRFSAQQFSDYHSELNMSSLELGDSALYFCASSPGQGTDTQYFGPGTRLTVL.

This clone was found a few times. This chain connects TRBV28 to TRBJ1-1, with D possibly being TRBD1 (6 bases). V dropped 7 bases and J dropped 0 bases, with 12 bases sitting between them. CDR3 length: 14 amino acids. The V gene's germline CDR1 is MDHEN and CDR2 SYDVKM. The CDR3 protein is CASTSGHLNTEAFF. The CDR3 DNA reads TGTGCCAGCACCTCGGGACACTTGAACACTGAAGCTTTCTTT.

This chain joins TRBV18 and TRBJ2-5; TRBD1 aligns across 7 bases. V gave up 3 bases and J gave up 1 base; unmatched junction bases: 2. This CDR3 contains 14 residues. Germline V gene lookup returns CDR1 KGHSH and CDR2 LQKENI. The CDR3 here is CASSPNRGQETQYF. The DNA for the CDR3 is TGTGCCAGCTCACCGAACAGGGGCCAAGAGACCCAGTACTTC.

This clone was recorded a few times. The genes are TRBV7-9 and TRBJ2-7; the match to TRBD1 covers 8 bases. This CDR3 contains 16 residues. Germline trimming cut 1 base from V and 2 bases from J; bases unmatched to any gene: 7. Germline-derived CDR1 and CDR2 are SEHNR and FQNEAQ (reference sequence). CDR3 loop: CASSLVLTGGTYEQYF. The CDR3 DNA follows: TGTGCCAGCAGCTTAGTCCTTACAGGGGGAACCTACGAGCAGTACTTC.

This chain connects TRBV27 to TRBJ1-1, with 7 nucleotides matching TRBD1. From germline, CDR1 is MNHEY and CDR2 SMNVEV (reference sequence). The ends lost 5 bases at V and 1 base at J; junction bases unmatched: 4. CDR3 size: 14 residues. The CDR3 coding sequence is TGTGCCAGCAGTCCGTACAGGGGGAACACTGAAGCTTTCTTT. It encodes CASSPYRGNTEAFF.

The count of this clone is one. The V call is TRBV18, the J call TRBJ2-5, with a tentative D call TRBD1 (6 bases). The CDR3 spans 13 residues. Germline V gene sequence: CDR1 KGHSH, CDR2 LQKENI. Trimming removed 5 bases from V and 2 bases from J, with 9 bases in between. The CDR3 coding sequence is TGTGCCAGCTCATTCGGACAGCAAGAGACCCAGTACTTC. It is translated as CASSFGQQETQYF.

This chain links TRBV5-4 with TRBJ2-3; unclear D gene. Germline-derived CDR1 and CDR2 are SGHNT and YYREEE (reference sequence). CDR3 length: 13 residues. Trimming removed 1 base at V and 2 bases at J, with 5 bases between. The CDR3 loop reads CASSLSPTDTQYF. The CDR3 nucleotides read TGTGCCAGCAGCTTGAGCCCCACAGATACGCAGTATTTT. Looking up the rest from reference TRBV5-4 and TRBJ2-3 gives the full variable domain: ETGVTQSPTHLIKTRGQQVTLRCSSQSGHNTVSWYQQALGQGPQFIFQYYREEENGRGNFPPRFSGLQFPNYSSELNVNALELDDSALYLCASSLSPTDTQYFGPGTRLTVL.

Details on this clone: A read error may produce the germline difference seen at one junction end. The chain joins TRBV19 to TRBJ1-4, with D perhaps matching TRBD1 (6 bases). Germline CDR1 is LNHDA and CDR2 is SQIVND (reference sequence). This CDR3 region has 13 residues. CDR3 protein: CASSSQDSLEYTF. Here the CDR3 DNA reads TGTGCCAGTAGTTCCCAGGACAGTCTAGAATATACTTTT.

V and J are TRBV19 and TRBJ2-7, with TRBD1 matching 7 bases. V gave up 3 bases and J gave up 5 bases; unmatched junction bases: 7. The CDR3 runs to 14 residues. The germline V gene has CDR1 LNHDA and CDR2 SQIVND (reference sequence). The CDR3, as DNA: TGTGCCAGTAGTATTAGAAGGGGGCGACACGAGCAGTACTTC. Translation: CASSIRRGRHEQYF.

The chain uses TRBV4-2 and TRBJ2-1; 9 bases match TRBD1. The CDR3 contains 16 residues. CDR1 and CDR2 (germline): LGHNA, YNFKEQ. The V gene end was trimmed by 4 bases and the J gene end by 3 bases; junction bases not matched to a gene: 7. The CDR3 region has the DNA TGTGCCAGCAGCCCCCTTGGGGACAGGGTCTACAATGAGCAGTTCTTC. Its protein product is CASSPLGDRVYNEQFF.

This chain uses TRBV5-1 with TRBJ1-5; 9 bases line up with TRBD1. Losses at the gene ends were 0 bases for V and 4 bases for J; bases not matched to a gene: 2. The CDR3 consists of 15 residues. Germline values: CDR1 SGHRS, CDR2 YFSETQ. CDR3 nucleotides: TGCGCCAGCAGCTTGGACGGACAGGGGAATCAGCCCCAGCATTTT. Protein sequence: CASSLDGQGNQPQHF.

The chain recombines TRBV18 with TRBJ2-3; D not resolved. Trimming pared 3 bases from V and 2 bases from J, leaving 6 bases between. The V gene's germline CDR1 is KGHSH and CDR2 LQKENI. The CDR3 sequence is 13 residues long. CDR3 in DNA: TGTGCCAGCTCACCCCTAACCACAGATACGCAGTATTTT. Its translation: CASSPLTTDTQYF.